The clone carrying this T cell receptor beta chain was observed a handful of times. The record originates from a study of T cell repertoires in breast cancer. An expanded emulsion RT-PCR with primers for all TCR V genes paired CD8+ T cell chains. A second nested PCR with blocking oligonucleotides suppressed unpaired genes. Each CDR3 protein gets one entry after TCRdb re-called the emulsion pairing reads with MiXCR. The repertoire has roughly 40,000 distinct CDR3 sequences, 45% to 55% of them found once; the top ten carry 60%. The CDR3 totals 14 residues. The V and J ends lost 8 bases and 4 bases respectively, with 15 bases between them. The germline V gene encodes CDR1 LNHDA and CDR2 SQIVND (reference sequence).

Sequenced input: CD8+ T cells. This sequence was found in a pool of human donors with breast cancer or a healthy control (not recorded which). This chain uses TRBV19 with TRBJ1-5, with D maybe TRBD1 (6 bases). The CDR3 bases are TGTGCCAGTCCCGACGGGGGCATAAATCAGCCCCAGCATTTT. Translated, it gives CASPDGGINQPQHF.